This T cell receptor (beta chain) appears in the sequencing data of a study of patients and donors after allogeneic stem cell transplantation. TCRdb re-derived calls from the RT-PCR reads in MiXCR, one entry per CDR3 protein. The sample holds about 960,000 distinct CDR3 sequences; under 20% are singletons and the top ten take around 5.5%. Material: blood, either unsorted or a sorted T cell fraction (not recorded which). The receptor was isolated from a human donor who was either an allogeneic HSCT recipient or a stem cell or donor lymphocyte infusion donor (not recorded which). It is not recorded whose cells these are; they may come from a transplant donor.

As DNA, the CDR3 is TGTGCCAGCAGGGAGAAGAAGAACACTGAAGCTTTCTTT. This sequence encodes CASREKKNTEAFF. The chain has TRBV6-1 and TRBJ1-1; D uncertain. The V end lost 6 bases, the J end lost 1 base, and 9 bases lay between the germline ends. The germline gives CDR1 MNHNS, CDR2 SASEGT. The CDR3 length is 13 residues.